One and the same sample provided the 23 T cell receptor beta chains below, sequenced in a study of identical twins. TCRdb processed the 5' RACE reads anew with MiXCR; each CDR3 protein has one entry. The sample consists of about 1.7 million distinct CDR3 sequences, 32% of them appearing once. Sequencing was performed on cord blood. Receptors originate from a newborn girl in good health.

This clonotype was recorded many times. The chain joins TRBV6-2 or TRBV6-3 to TRBJ2-7; 9 positions agree with TRBD2. The germline CDR1 and CDR2 sequences are MNHEY and SVGEGT. CDR3 length: 16 residues. The J segment lost 4 bases and the V segment lost 0 bases, leaving 7 bases of the junction unmatched. The CDR3 DNA reads as TGTGCCAGCAGTTACTCTCCAGCGGGAGGAATTTACGAGCAGTACTTC. Amino acid sequence: CASSYSPAGGIYEQYF.

V usage is TRBV4-2 and J usage is TRBJ2-2; 15 bases map to TRBD2. The J segment lost 0 bases and the V segment lost 0 bases, leaving 5 bases of the junction unmatched. The CDR3 extends over 20 amino acids. CDR1 LGHNA and CDR2 YNFKEQ come from the germline V gene. CDR3 in amino acids: CASSQDAGLAGGSNTGELFF. CDR3 nucleotide sequence: TGTGCCAGCAGCCAAGATGCCGGACTAGCGGGGGGGTCGAACACCGGGGAGCTGTTTTTT.

The chain links TRBV7-8 to TRBJ1-1, with 8 bases lining up with TRBD1. Germline V lookup: CDR1 SGHVS, CDR2 FQNEAQ. The ends lost 4 bases at V and 5 bases at J; junction bases unmatched: 9. This CDR3 contains 15 residues. This CDR3 reads CASSSSDRGATEAFF. Written as DNA, the CDR3 is TGTGCCAGCAGCTCCTCAGACAGGGGAGCGACTGAAGCTTTCTTT.

This chain connects TRBV7-2 to TRBJ2-4; 10 positions agree with TRBD2. The CDR3 covers 17 residues. V lost 5 bases, J lost 0 bases, and 7 bases stayed unmatched. Germline V gives CDR1 SGHTA, CDR2 FQGNSA. This CDR3 is CASSRTSGTLAKNIQYF. For the CDR3, the DNA is TGTGCCAGCAGCCGGACTAGCGGCACCCTAGCCAAAAACATTCAGTACTTC.

This clonotype was seen repeatedly, ten times or more. This rearrangement joins TRBV3-1 to TRBJ1-5; D is unresolved. The V end was cut by 0 bases, the J end by 2 bases, with 2 bases between. CDR3 length: 13 residues. In germline, CDR1 is LGHDT, CDR2 YNNKEL (reference sequence). This CDR3 reads CASSQERNQPQHF. The CDR3 DNA reads as TGTGCCAGCAGCCAAGAGCGCAATCAGCCCCAGCATTTT.

The rearrangement uses TRBV6-6 and TRBJ2-7; no reliable D call. The CDR3 covers 14 residues. CDR1 is MNHNY, CDR2 SVGAGI, per germline (reference sequence). V was cut by 3 bases and J by 3 bases, with 12 bases left in between. The CDR3, as DNA: TGTGCCAGCAGTTATGAGACTCGCCTCTACGAGCAGTACTTC. Its protein product is CASSYETRLYEQYF.

V gene TRBV20-1 combines with J gene TRBJ2-1; possibly TRBD2 for D (6 bases). The J call is doubtful: the DNA matches TRBJ2-7 better. Per germline, CDR1 DFQATT and CDR2 SNEGSKA (reference sequence). The CDR3 runs 15 residues. Here the CDR3 DNA reads TGCAGTGCACCGGACAAGGGAGGCTCCTACAATGAGCAGTACTTC. Its translation is CSAPDKGGSYNEQYF.

This clonotype was recorded a few times. This chain connects TRBV5-4 to TRBJ2-3; 7 bases are a match to TRBD2. The CDR3 runs to 15 residues. Trimming removed 2 bases from V and 0 bases from J; junction bases left unmatched: 3. Germline-derived CDR1 and CDR2 are SGHNT and YYREEE (reference sequence). In DNA, the CDR3 is TGTGCCAGCAGCTTTACTAGCGTTAGCACAGATACGCAGTATTTT. It is translated as CASSFTSVSTDTQYF. The entire variable domain, with the rest obtained from reference TRBV5-4 and TRBJ2-3, is as follows: ETGVTQSPTHLIKTRGQQVTLRCSSQSGHNTVSWYQQALGQGPQFIFQYYREEENGRGNFPPRFSGLQFPNYSSELNVNALELDDSALYLCASSFTSVSTDTQYFGPGTRLTVL.

This clonotype was seen more than once but under ten times. The chain is built from TRBV2 and TRBJ2-3, with TRBD2 matching over 8 bases. The junction had 5 bases not matched to a gene; V was cut back by 4 bases and J by 2 bases. CDR1 SNHLY and CDR2 FYNNEI come from the germline V gene. The CDR3 sequence is 15 residues long. The CDR3, as DNA: TGTGCCAGCAGTGCGCCGGGGGGGCTCACAGATACGCAGTATTTT. Encoded protein: CASSAPGGLTDTQYF.

A note on this clonotype: One end of the junction varies from germline; a read error may be responsible. The genes are TRBV28 and TRBJ1-5, with 7 bases fitting TRBD1. Germline CDR1 and CDR2: MDHEN and SYDVKM. The CDR3 consists of 16 residues. CDR3 nucleotides: TGTGCCTGCAGTTTGATAGGGGGCGCGGGCAATCAGCCCCAGCATTTT. This gives the protein CACSLIGGAGNQPQHF.

This clonotype has just a few counts. The rearrangement links TRBV21-1 to TRBJ2-5; the table's D gene call, TRBD1, was not cross checked with the DNA. Judging by the DNA end, TRBJ2-7 fits better; the J call may be wrong. TRBV21-1 is noted as a pseudogene. The CDR3 is 14 amino acids. CDR3 nucleotides: TGTGCCAGCAGCAAATGGGACAGGGGGTACGAGCAGTACTTC. Its translation is CASSKWDRGYEQYF.

This clonotype was observed a few times. The chain recombines TRBV13 with TRBJ2-7; tentatively, D is TRBD2 (6 bases). CDR3 length: 15 residues. V was shortened by 1 base and J by 7 bases, with 17 bases between the two germline ends. Germline V gene data show CDR1 as PRHDT and CDR2 as FYEKMQ (reference sequence). CDR3 coding DNA: TGTGCCAGCAGCTTAGAAAGCGGGTCGTACAATGAGCAGTACTTC. It is translated as CASSLESGSYNEQYF.

This clonotype has ten or more counts. V is TRBV20-1 and J is TRBJ2-7; 10 positions match TRBD1. V shed 3 bases, J shed 3 bases, and the junction held 2 bases outside the gene matches. The CDR3 length is 13 residues. Germline V lookup: CDR1 DFQATT, CDR2 SNEGSKA (reference sequence). The CDR3 loop reads CSASRTGGYEQYF. For the CDR3, the DNA is TGCAGTGCTAGTCGGACAGGGGGCTACGAGCAGTACTTC.

The gene calls are TRBV24-1 and TRBJ2-1, with 11 bases fitting TRBD2. The CDR3 contains 16 residues. The ends lost 5 bases at V and 8 bases at J; junction bases unmatched: 10. Looked up from germline, CDR1 is KGHDR and CDR2 is SFDVKD. The CDR3 nucleotides read TGTGCCACCAGTGTGCTAGCGGGAGGACCCCGGGATGAGCAGTTCTTC. This sequence encodes CATSVLAGGPRDEQFF.

The chain links TRBV4-1 to TRBJ2-7; 9 nucleotides match TRBD2. The trim removed 1 base at V and 4 bases at J, leaving 2 bases unmatched. Germline-derived CDR1 and CDR2 are MGHRA and YSYEKL. This CDR3 has 14 amino acids. The CDR3 loop is CASSQGGLAYEQYF. Written as DNA, the CDR3 is TGCGCCAGCAGCCAAGGGGGACTAGCATACGAGCAGTACTTC.

About this clonotype: The germline gene is not matched at one end of the junction; a read error may be the cause. This chain links TRBV4-2 with TRBJ2-2; possible D gene TRBD2, 6 bases. The germline V gene encodes CDR1 LGHNA and CDR2 YNFKEQ. There are 17 residues in the CDR3. For the CDR3, the DNA is TGTGCCAGCGGCCAAAAGGTAACCGGGAGTAACACCGGGGAGCTGTTTTTT. As protein: CASGQKVTGSNTGELFF.

The chain joins TRBV28 to TRBJ2-3; a possible D gene is TRBD1 (6 bases). CDR3 length: 15 residues. Trimming shortened V by 8 bases and J by 1 base, and 16 bases separated the two germline ends. Looked up from germline, CDR1 is MDHEN and CDR2 is SYDVKM. This chain's CDR3 is CASLRQALGTDTQYF. In DNA form, the CDR3 reads TGTGCCAGCCTCAGACAGGCGCTAGGCACAGATACGCAGTATTTT.

The chain links TRBV2 to TRBJ2-7, with D unclear. The ends were cut back, 5 bases at V and 6 bases at J, with 8 bases in the middle. Per germline, CDR1 SNHLY and CDR2 FYNNEI. The CDR3 loop spans 11 amino acids. The CDR3 reads CASSTTCEQYF. The CDR3, as DNA: TGTGCCAGCAGTACCACCTGCGAGCAGTACTTC. The full variable domain, in which reference TRBV2 and TRBJ2-7 provide the parts outside the CDR3, is EPEVTQTPSHQVTQMGQEVILRCVPISNHLYFYWYRQILGQKVEFLVSFYNNEISEKSEIFDDQFSVERPDGSNFTLKIRSTKLEDSAMYFCASSTTCEQYFGPGTRLTVT.

The chain couples TRBV6-1 to TRBJ1-5; 10 nucleotides line up with TRBD1. Germline CDR1 is MNHNS and CDR2 is SASEGT. Trimming took 5 bases from V and 6 from J; bases not matched to a gene: 7. CDR3 length: 15 amino acids. The CDR3 coding sequence is TGTGCCAGCAGTACCTGGGGACAGGGGACTCAGCCCCAGCATTTT. Protein sequence: CASSTWGQGTQPQHF.

J is TRBJ2-7 and V is TRBV20-1, with 8 bases aligning to TRBD1. J lost 2 bases, V lost 2 bases, and 5 bases had no gene match. The CDR3 is made up of 14 amino acids. The germline CDR1 and CDR2 sequences are DFQATT and SNEGSKA (reference sequence). The CDR3 protein is CSARPRTGPYEQYF. CDR3 nucleotides: TGCAGTGCTAGACCCAGGACAGGGCCCTACGAGCAGTACTTC.

This clonotype was seen once. This chain links TRBV6-4 with TRBJ1-3; possible D gene TRBD1, 6 bases. The germline V and J ends were trimmed by 1 base and 4 bases, with 11 bases remaining between them. Germline V gives CDR1 MRHNA, CDR2 SNTAGT. The CDR3 length is 15 residues. This CDR3 reads CASSDWTVVGNTIYF. The CDR3 nucleotides are TGTGCCAGCAGTGACTGGACAGTTGTGGGAAACACCATATATTTT.

In its sample, this clonotype was seen many times. The CDR3 loop is CASSLFEGYTF. In DNA, the CDR3 is TGTGCCAGCAGTTTATTTGAGGGCTACACCTTC. The chain is built from TRBV12-3 or TRBV12-4 and TRBJ1-2; no clear D gene. V lost 2 bases, J lost 8 bases, and 6 bases lay in between. This CDR3 has 11 amino acids.

The chain uses TRBV12-3 or TRBV12-4 and TRBJ2-3, with TRBD2 as a possible D gene (5 bases). This CDR3 comprises 15 residues. Trimming took off 3 bases at V and 4 bases at J, with 14 bases between the two ends. In nucleotides, the CDR3 is TGTGCCAGCAGTTTGCGAGGGAGTTTCGCAGATACGCAGTATTTT. Its protein is CASSLRGSFADTQYF.